This T cell receptor beta chain was captured by sequencing in a study of response to subunit inactivated influenza vaccine. As regards this clonotype: Antigen unknown.

TCRdb recomputed calls from the RT-PCR reads with MiXCR, one row per CDR3 protein. This sample has about 500,000 distinct CDR3 sequences, with approximately 16% found just once. Overall study findings and caveats: Authors suggested each seasonal influenza vaccination recruits few new T cells.

V was clipped by 7 bases and J by 4 bases, with 10 bases between them. Germline V gene lookup returns CDR1 MDHEN and CDR2 SYDVKM. The CDR3 sequence is 13 residues long. This material consisted of CD4+ T cells sorted from PBMCs, taken less than 30 months after vaccination. The source is a man in his fifties or sixties who received an inactivated influenza vaccine. This rearrangement joins TRBV28 to TRBJ2-2; TRBD2 might be the D (6 bases). In DNA, the CDR3 is TGTGCCAGCATAAGGGGAGGCACCGGGGAGCTGTTTTTT. This gives the protein CASIRGGTGELFF.